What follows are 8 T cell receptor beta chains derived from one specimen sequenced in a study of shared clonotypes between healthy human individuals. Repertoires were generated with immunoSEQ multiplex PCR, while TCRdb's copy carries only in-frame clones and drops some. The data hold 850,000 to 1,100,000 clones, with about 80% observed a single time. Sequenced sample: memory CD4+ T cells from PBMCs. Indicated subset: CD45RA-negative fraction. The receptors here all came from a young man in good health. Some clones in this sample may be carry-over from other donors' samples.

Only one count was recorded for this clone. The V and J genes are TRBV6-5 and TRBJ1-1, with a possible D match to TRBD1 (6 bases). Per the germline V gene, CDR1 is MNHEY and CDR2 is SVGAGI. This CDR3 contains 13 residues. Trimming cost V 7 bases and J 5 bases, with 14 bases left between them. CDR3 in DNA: TGTGCCAGCAATAAAAACAGGGAGACTGAAGCTTTCTTT. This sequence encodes CASNKNRETEAFF.

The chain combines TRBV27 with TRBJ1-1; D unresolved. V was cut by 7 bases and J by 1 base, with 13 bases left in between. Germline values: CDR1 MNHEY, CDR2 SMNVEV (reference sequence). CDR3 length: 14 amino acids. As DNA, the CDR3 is TGTGCCAGCAAGAGCCTCGGCCCGAACACTGAAGCTTTCTTT. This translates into CASKSLGPNTEAFF.

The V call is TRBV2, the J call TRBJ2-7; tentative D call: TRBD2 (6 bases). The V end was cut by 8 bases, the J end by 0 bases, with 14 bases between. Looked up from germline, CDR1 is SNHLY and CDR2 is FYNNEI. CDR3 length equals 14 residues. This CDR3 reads CASLYGGGSYEQYF. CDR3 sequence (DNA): TGTGCCAGCCTCTACGGGGGAGGCTCCTACGAGCAGTACTTC. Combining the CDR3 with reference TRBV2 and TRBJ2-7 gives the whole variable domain EPEVTQTPSHQVTQMGQEVILRCVPISNHLYFYWYRQILGQKVEFLVSFYNNEISEKSEIFDDQFSVERPDGSNFTLKIRSTKLEDSAMYFCASLYGGGSYEQYFGPGTRLTVT.

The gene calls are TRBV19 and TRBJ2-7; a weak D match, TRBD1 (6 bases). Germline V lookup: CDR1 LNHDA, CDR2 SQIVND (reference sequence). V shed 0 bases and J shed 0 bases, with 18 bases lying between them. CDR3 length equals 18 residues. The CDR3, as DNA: TGTGCCAGTAGTATAGATATCGTCAGGGGCGATATCTCCTACGAGCAGTACTTC. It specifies CASSIDIVRGDISYEQYF.

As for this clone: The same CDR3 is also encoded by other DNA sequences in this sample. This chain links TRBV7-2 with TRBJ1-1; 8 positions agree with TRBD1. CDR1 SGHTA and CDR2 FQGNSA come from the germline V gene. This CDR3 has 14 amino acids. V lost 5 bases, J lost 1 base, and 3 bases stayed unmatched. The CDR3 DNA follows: TGTGCCAGCAGCCTCAGGGGGCAGAACACTGAAGCTTTCTTT. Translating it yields CASSLRGQNTEAFF.

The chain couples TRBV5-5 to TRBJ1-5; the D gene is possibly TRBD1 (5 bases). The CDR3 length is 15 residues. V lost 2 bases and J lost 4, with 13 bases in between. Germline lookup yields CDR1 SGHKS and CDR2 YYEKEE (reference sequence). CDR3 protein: CASSLEGTANQPQHF. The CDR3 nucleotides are TGTGCCAGCAGCTTAGAGGGGACTGCTAATCAGCCCCAGCATTTT.

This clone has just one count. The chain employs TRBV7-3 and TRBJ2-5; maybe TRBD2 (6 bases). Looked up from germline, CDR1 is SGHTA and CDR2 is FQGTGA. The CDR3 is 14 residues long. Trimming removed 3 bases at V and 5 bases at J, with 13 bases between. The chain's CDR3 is CASSFVSSGETQYF. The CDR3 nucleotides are TGTGCCAGCAGCTTTGTTAGCAGCGGGGAGACCCAGTACTTC.

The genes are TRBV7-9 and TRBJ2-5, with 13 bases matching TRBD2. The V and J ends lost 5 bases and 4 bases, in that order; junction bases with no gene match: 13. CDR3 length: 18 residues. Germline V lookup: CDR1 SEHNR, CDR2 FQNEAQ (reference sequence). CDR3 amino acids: CASSTRTSGRRAPETQYF. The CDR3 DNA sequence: TGTGCCAGCAGCACGCGGACTAGCGGGAGAAGGGCTCCAGAGACCCAGTACTTC.